These 27 T cell receptor beta chains were all obtained from the same sample, sequenced in a study of shared clonotypes between healthy human individuals. This table comes from immunoSEQ multiplex PCR, and its TCRdb copy is limited to in-frame clones, with some not included. The table shows over 2 million clones, with 90% to 95% occurring only once. The sample comprised naive CD4+ T cells sorted from blood. The subset is: CD45RA+ positively selected. These receptors all stem from a man aged 18-30 years in good health.

The chain has TRBV2 and TRBJ2-7; D perhaps matches TRBD1 (5 bases). The V and J ends lost 4 bases and 5 bases respectively, with 18 bases between them. This CDR3 comprises 15 residues. Germline values: CDR1 SNHLY, CDR2 FYNNEI. The CDR3 region is CASSGGVRGRDEQYF. DNA for the CDR3: TGTGCCAGCAGTGGTGGGGTTAGGGGTCGGGACGAGCAGTACTTC.

The rearrangement uses TRBV19 and TRBJ2-3, with D unclear. With 6 bases removed from V and 0 bases from J, the gap between germline ends came to 10 bases. Per germline, CDR1 LNHDA and CDR2 SQIVND (reference sequence). The CDR3 loop spans 14 amino acids. As DNA, the CDR3 is TGTGCCAGTAGCCTCGAAAAGAGCACAGATACGCAGTATTTT. Residues: CASSLEKSTDTQYF.

V usage is TRBV11-2 and J usage is TRBJ2-7; 9 bases fit TRBD2. Germline V gene lookup returns CDR1 SGHAT and CDR2 FQNNGV. With 5 bases clipped from V and 6 bases from J, the junction kept 11 bases outside the gene matches. This CDR3 is 15 amino acids long. CDR3 DNA sequence: TGTGCCAGCAGCCCCCAGGCTAGCGGGGTAGGCGAGCAGTACTTC. Translated, it gives CASSPQASGVGEQYF.

The rearrangement joins TRBV5-6 to TRBJ2-3, with TRBD1 matching over 9 bases. Germline CDR1 is SGHDT and CDR2 is YYEEEE. The CDR3 is 15 amino acids. Losses at the gene ends were 3 bases for V and 1 base for J; bases not matched to a gene: 3. This CDR3 reads CASSWTGDGTDTQYF. Here the CDR3 DNA reads TGTGCCAGCAGCTGGACAGGGGATGGCACAGATACGCAGTATTTT.

The V and J genes are TRBV10-2 and TRBJ2-5; no clear D. Germline V gives CDR1 WSHSY, CDR2 SAAADI. This CDR3 has 12 amino acids. Trimming stripped 6 bases from V and 3 bases from J, with 8 bases between. CDR3 in amino acids: CASRRVEETQYF. The CDR3 nucleotides are TGCGCCAGCAGGAGAGTTGAAGAGACCCAGTACTTC.

This sequence joins TRBV5-1 and TRBJ1-2; the D is unclear. V lost 4 bases and J 1 base, leaving 14 bases between the germline ends. The CDR3 has 15 amino acids. CDR1 and CDR2 from the germline V gene are SGHRS and YFSETQ. CDR3 nucleotide sequence: TGCGCCAGCAGCCCGACCCAACGTTTTAACTATGGCTACACCTTC. Translating it yields CASSPTQRFNYGYTF.

This clone was observed a single time. The chain links TRBV2 to TRBJ2-7, with a tentative D call TRBD1 (6 bases). This CDR3 contains 17 residues. The germline CDR1 and CDR2 sequences are SNHLY and FYNNEI. With 8 bases removed from V and 3 bases from J, the gap between germline ends came to 26 bases. The CDR3 sequence: CASSWGLDRRIDYEQYF. The CDR3 DNA follows: TGTGCCAGCTCCTGGGGGTTGGACAGAAGGATTGACTACGAGCAGTACTTC.

The genes are TRBV2 and TRBJ2-4, with 7 bases identical to TRBD1. V shed 5 bases, J shed 0 bases, and the junction held 13 bases outside the gene matches. This CDR3 spans 18 amino acids. CDR1 SNHLY and CDR2 FYNNEI come from the germline V gene. For the CDR3, the DNA is TGTGCCAGCAGTTCATACTTACAGGGGACACTAGCCAAAAACATTCAGTACTTC. This codes for CASSSYLQGTLAKNIQYF.

This sequence joins TRBV5-1 and TRBJ1-6, with TRBD1 as a possible D gene (5 bases). This CDR3 contains 14 residues. V was clipped by 5 bases and J by 9 bases, with 15 bases between them. Germline CDR1 and CDR2: SGHRS and YFSETQ. DNA for the CDR3: TGCGCCAGCAGTGATCTCGGGGGGAGTTCACCCCTCCACTTT. This gives the protein CASSDLGGSSPLHF.

The chain recombines TRBV11-2 with TRBJ2-2; D is undetermined. This CDR3 has 16 amino acids. Germline CDR1 reads SGHAT; CDR2 reads FQNNGV. V lost 0 bases and J 6 bases, leaving 14 bases between the germline ends. This CDR3 is CASSLDRLAVPGELFF. CDR3 nucleotide sequence: TGTGCCAGCAGCTTAGATCGTTTGGCCGTGCCCGGGGAGCTGTTTTTT.

The chain is built from TRBV5-1 and TRBJ2-1; D gene uncertain. V lost 0 bases, J lost 6 bases, and 7 bases lay in between. The germline V gene encodes CDR1 SGHRS and CDR2 YFSETQ. CDR3 length: 13 amino acids. CDR3 protein: CASSLGGTNEQFF. CDR3 coding DNA: TGCGCCAGCAGCTTGGGCGGCACCAATGAGCAGTTCTTC.

In its sample, this clone was seen once. The chain links TRBV6-6 to TRBJ1-6; 9 bases align to TRBD1. V gave up 5 bases and J gave up 9 bases; unmatched junction bases: 5. Germline CDR1 reads MNHNY; CDR2 reads SVGAGI (reference sequence). CDR3 length: 14 residues. CDR3 amino acids: CASSLGQGVSPLHF. As DNA, the CDR3 is TGTGCCAGCAGTCTGGGACAGGGTGTTTCACCCCTCCACTTT.

The chain is built from TRBV28 and TRBJ1-6; the match to TRBD1 covers 8 bases. Per germline, CDR1 MDHEN and CDR2 SYDVKM. V shed 7 bases and J 16 bases; nucleotides not matched to a gene: 18. This CDR3 is 15 amino acids long. Here the CDR3 reads CASTERGQGASFLHF. The CDR3 DNA sequence: TGTGCCAGCACCGAAAGAGGTCAGGGGGCCTCTTTTCTCCACTTT.

V usage is TRBV10-3 and J usage is TRBJ2-7, with a tentative D call TRBD2 (6 bases). Trimming pared 9 bases from V and 1 base from J, leaving 19 bases between. Germline CDR1 and CDR2: ENHRY and SYGVKD. This CDR3 is 15 amino acids long. The CDR3 reads CAIKGGDGQSYEQYF. CDR3 sequence (DNA): TGTGCCATAAAAGGCGGGGACGGCCAGTCCTACGAGCAGTACTTC.

In the case of this clone: Since a much larger clone is just one base distant, this may be a read error. The V gene is TRBV5-4, the J gene TRBJ1-1; no reliable D call. The CDR3 is 12 amino acids. CDR1 is SGHNT and CDR2 is YYREEE in the germline V gene (reference sequence). The V end was cut by 0 bases, the J end by 3 bases, with 3 bases between. The CDR3 DNA is TGTGCCAGCAGCTTGGGGTACACTGAAGCTTTCTTT. It specifies CASSLGYTEAFF.

This chain connects TRBV11-2 to TRBJ2-1; 9 nucleotides align to TRBD2. This CDR3 region has 15 residues. In germline, CDR1 is SGHAT, CDR2 FQNNGV. Trimming cost V 3 bases and J 9 bases; bases outside gene matches: 9. CDR3 nucleotides: TGTGCCAGCAGCTTTGTGCGGGGGGGTTTCAGTGAGCAGTTCTTC. Translation: CASSFVRGGFSEQFF.

This rearrangement joins TRBV7-8 to TRBJ2-7; TRBD1 matches at 9 bases. This CDR3 spans 15 amino acids. V shed 5 bases and J 2 bases; nucleotides not matched to a gene: 7. The germline V gene has CDR1 SGHVS and CDR2 FQNEAQ. This CDR3 is CASSRQGVIPYEQYF. In DNA form, the CDR3 reads TGTGCCAGCAGCCGACAGGGGGTGATCCCCTACGAGCAGTACTTC.

The chain links TRBV6-6 to TRBJ2-5, with a tentative D call TRBD1 (6 bases). The CDR3 runs to 13 residues. V dropped 6 bases and J dropped 5 bases, with 13 bases sitting between them. CDR1 MNHNY and CDR2 SVGAGI come from the germline V gene (reference sequence). CDR3 DNA: TGTGCCAGCAGCAACAGGGTTTGGGAGACCCAGTACTTC. As protein: CASSNRVWETQYF.

This clone was detected once. The rearrangement uses TRBV7-9 and TRBJ1-4; 7 bases are a match to TRBD1. This CDR3 region has 14 residues. V shed 5 bases and J 11 bases; nucleotides not matched to a gene: 11. Germline values: CDR1 SEHNR, CDR2 FQNEAQ (reference sequence). The CDR3 DNA follows: TGTGCCAGCAGCCGACTCGACAGGGAGCAGAAACTGTTTTTT. Encoded protein: CASSRLDREQKLFF. Filled out from reference TRBV7-9 and TRBJ1-4, the complete variable domain reads DTGVSQNPRHKITKRGQNVTFRCDPISEHNRLYWYRQTLGQGPEFLTYFQNEAQLEKSRLLSDRFSAERPKGSFSTLEIQRTEQGDSAMYLCASSRLDREQKLFFGSGTQLSVL.

V is TRBV2 and J is TRBJ2-1, with 12 bases aligning to TRBD2. The CDR3 runs to 17 residues. V was clipped by 7 bases and J by 1 base; unmatched bases: 8. Per the germline V gene, CDR1 is SNHLY and CDR2 is FYNNEI. The CDR3 nucleotides read TGTGCCAGCAAGTCTAGCGGGGGGGCCAGGTCCTACAATGAGCAGTTCTTC. It codes for CASKSSGGARSYNEQFF.

The rearrangement joins TRBV10-3 to TRBJ2-7; tentative D call: TRBD1 (5 bases). The CDR3 runs to 14 residues. V shed 3 bases and J shed 2 bases, with 11 bases lying between them. Germline V gives CDR1 ENHRY, CDR2 SYGVKD. The CDR3 protein is CAISDGAWPYEQYF. CDR3 DNA: TGTGCCATCAGTGATGGGGCATGGCCCTACGAGCAGTACTTC.

The chain couples TRBV5-1 to TRBJ2-6; D is ambiguous. V dropped 3 bases and J dropped 2 bases, with 9 bases sitting between them. Germline values: CDR1 SGHRS, CDR2 YFSETQ. The CDR3 runs 15 residues. The DNA of the CDR3 is TGCGCCAGCAGCTCCTCGAGCACTGGGGCCAACGTCCTGACTTTC. Translation gives CASSSSSTGANVLTF.

This chain joins TRBV25-1 and TRBJ2-1; 11 bases line up with TRBD2. Trimming at V came to 4 bases and at J to 8 bases, leaving 13 bases not matched to a gene. Germline loops: CDR1 MGHDK, CDR2 SYGVNS. This CDR3 region has 17 residues. The CDR3 nucleotides are TGTGCCAGCAGTGCCTACACCGGGCCTAGCGGGGGGTATGAGCAGTTCTTC. Its protein is CASSAYTGPSGGYEQFF.

V is TRBV7-9 and J is TRBJ2-3; TRBD2 might be the D (5 bases). In germline, CDR1 is SEHNR, CDR2 FQNEAQ (reference sequence). The CDR3 runs 15 residues. With 4 bases removed from V and 1 base from J, the gap between germline ends came to 12 bases. CDR3 amino acids: CASSSPGLGTDTQYF. In DNA, the CDR3 is TGTGCCAGCAGCTCCCCCGGACTCGGCACAGATACGCAGTATTTT. Drawing the rest from reference TRBV7-9 and TRBJ2-3, the complete variable domain is DTGVSQNPRHKITKRGQNVTFRCDPISEHNRLYWYRQTLGQGPEFLTYFQNEAQLEKSRLLSDRFSAERPKGSFSTLEIQRTEQGDSAMYLCASSSPGLGTDTQYFGPGTRLTVL.

This chain uses TRBV5-1 with TRBJ1-6, with a possible D match to TRBD1 (5 bases). With 1 base removed from V and 0 bases from J, the gap between germline ends came to 14 bases. The CDR3 totals 18 residues. Germline-derived CDR1 and CDR2 are SGHRS and YFSETQ. CDR3 loop: CASSLFGGGSSYNSPLHF. The CDR3 DNA reads as TGCGCCAGCAGCTTGTTTGGGGGTGGGAGCTCCTATAATTCACCCCTCCACTTT.

The chain carries TRBV2 and TRBJ1-3; possible D gene TRBD1, 6 bases. Trimming shortened V by 4 bases and J by 2 bases, and 18 bases separated the two germline ends. In germline, CDR1 is SNHLY, CDR2 FYNNEI. The CDR3 extends over 17 amino acids. The chain's CDR3 is CASSGQGQRYAGNTIYF. DNA of the CDR3: TGTGCCAGCAGTGGCCAAGGACAGAGATACGCTGGAAACACCATATATTTT.

The chain links TRBV5-1 to TRBJ2-4, with D perhaps given as TRBD1 or TRBD2 (5 bases each). Germline V CDR1 and CDR2: SGHRS, YFSETQ. CDR3 length equals 12 residues. The V end was cut by 4 bases, the J end by 5 bases, with 7 bases between. The CDR3 DNA reads TGCGCCAGCAGCATGGGACAAAACATTCAGTACTTC. Translated: CASSMGQNIQYF.